Listed here is a single T cell receptor (beta chain). The CDR3 sequence is 15 residues long. The germline V gene encodes CDR1 GTSNPN and CDR2 SVGIG (reference sequence). The V and J ends lost 3 bases and 6 bases respectively, with 20 bases between them. The data stem from a study of OX40 agonist ivuxolimab in advanced cancers. The table came from immunoSEQ multiplex PCR; TCRdb's copy has only in-frame clones and leaves some out. The table has tens of thousands of clones, 70% to 90% seen once. This TCR was recovered from an adult with an advanced solid tumor such as melanoma, head and neck, liver or kidney cancer. This chain uses TRBV30 with TRBJ2-5; D is unresolved. The sequencing here drew on CD4+ or CD8+ T cells sorted from blood, taken in a trial of the OX40 agonist ivuxolimab. The CDR3 reads CAWSPIVMPVKTQYF. The DNA for the CDR3 is TGTGCCTGGAGCCCCATTGTGATGCCCGTAAAGACCCAGTACTTC.